This T cell receptor (beta chain) derives from a study of T-cell reconstitution after alpha-beta-depleted transplantation in children. Trimming stripped 0 bases from V and 5 bases from J, with 13 bases between. In germline, CDR1 is GTSNPN, CDR2 SVGIG (reference sequence). The CDR3 extends over 14 amino acids. TCRbeta library construction was performed incorporating unique molecular identifiers. TCRdb itself ran the PCR reads through MiXCR, one entry per CDR3 protein. Here the sample spans 100,000 to 120,000 distinct CDR3 sequences, 9% to 12% being singletons. This chain uses TRBV30 with TRBJ2-5, with D possibly TRBD2 on 5 matching bases. The clonotype comes from a human donor who donated a stem cell graft to a child with acute lymphoblastic leukemia. Sequenced here: PBMCs from the stem cell graft donor, sampled from the stem cell graft. CDR3 nucleotides: TGTGCCTGGAGTGTAAATCGGGGAAAGGAGACCCAGTACTTC. Translation gives CAWSVNRGKETQYF.